This T cell receptor (beta chain) originates from a study of blood T cell repertoires in COVID-19. Sequencing was performed with immunoSEQ multiplex PCR; in TCRdb, only in-frame clones are kept and a portion is missing. The sample shows about 73,000 clones, 65% to 90% of them seen only once. The junction had 5 bases not matched to a gene; V was cut back by 4 bases and J by 3 bases. The CDR3 is 17 residues long. Germline V gives CDR1 LGHDT, CDR2 YNNKEL (reference sequence). This TCR was recovered from a woman in her fifties or sixties with acute or convalescent COVID-19. V and J are TRBV3-1 (or the pseudogene TRBV3-2) and TRBJ2-3; the match to TRBD2 covers 15 bases. The sequencing sample was made of peripheral blood. The CDR3 reads CASSRRGLAGGTDTQYF. DNA for the CDR3: TGTGCCAGCAGCCGGCGGGGACTAGCGGGGGGTACAGATACGCAGTATTTT.